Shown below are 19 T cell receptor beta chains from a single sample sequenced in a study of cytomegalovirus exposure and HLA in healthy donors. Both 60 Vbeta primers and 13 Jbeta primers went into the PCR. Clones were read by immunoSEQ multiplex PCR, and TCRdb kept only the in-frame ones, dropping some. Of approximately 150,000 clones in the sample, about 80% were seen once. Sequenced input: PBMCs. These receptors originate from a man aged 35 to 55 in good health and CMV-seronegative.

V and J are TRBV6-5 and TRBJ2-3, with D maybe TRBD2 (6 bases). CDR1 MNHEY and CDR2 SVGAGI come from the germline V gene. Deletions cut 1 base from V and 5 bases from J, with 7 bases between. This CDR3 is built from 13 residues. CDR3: CASSYFGRDTQYF. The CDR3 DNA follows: TGTGCCAGCAGTTACTTCGGGAGAGATACGCAGTATTTT.

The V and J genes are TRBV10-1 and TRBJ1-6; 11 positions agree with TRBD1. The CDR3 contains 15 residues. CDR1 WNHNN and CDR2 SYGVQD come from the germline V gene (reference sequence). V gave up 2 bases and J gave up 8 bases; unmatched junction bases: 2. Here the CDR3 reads CASSEPDRGHSPLHF. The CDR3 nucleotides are TGCGCCAGCAGTGAGCCGGACAGGGGGCATTCACCCCTCCACTTT.

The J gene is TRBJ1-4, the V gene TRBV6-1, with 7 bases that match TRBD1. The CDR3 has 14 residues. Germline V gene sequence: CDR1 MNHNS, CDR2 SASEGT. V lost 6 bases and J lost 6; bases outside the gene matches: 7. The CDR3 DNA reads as TGTGCCAGCAGGGCAACGGGACAGTATGAAAAACTGTTTTTT. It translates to CASRATGQYEKLFF.

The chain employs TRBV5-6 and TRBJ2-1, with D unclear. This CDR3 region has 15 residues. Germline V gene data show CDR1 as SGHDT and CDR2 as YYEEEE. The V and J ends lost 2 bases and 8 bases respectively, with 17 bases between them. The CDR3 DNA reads TGTGCCAGCAGCTTCCGTTGGCTAGGCGCCGATGAGCAGTTCTTC. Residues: CASSFRWLGADEQFF.

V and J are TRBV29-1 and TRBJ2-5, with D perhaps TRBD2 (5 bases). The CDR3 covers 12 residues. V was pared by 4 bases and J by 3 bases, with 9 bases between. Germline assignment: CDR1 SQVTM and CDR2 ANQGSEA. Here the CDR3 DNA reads TGCAGCGTTGCGGGGTCGAAAGAGACCCAGTACTTC. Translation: CSVAGSKETQYF.

This CDR3 reads CASRRTGPVVYEQYF. DNA for the CDR3: TGCGCCAGCAGGAGGACAGGCCCCGTTGTCTACGAGCAGTACTTC. The chain employs TRBV10-1 and TRBJ2-7, with 7 bases lining up with TRBD1. The germline V gene encodes CDR1 WNHNN and CDR2 SYGVQD (reference sequence). This CDR3 is 15 amino acids long. The trim removed 6 bases at V and 3 bases at J, leaving 11 bases unmatched.

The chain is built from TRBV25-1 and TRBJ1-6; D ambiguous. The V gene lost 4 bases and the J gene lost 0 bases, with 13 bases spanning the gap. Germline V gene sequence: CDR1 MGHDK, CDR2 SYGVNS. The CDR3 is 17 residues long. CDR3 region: CASSATGLSSYNSPLHF. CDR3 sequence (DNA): TGTGCCAGCAGTGCAACTGGTTTGAGCTCCTATAATTCACCCCTCCACTTT. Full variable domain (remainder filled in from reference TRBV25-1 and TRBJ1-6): EADIYQTPRYLVIGTGKKITLECSQTMGHDKMYWYQQDPGMELHLIHYSYGVNSTEKGDLSSESTVSRIRTEHFPLTLESARPSHTSQYLCASSATGLSSYNSPLHFGNGTRLTVT.

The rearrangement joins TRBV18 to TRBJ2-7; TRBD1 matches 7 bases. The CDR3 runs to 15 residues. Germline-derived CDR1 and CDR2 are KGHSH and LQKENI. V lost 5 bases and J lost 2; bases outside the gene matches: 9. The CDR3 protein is CASSASGTAPYEQYF. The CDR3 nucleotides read TGTGCCAGCTCAGCCTCCGGGACAGCGCCCTACGAGCAGTACTTC.

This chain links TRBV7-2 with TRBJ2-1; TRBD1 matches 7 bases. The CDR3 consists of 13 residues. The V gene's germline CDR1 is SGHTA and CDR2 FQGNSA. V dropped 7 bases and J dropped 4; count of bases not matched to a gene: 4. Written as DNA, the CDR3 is TGTGCCAGCAAGGGACAGACTTACAATGAGCAGTTCTTC. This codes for CASKGQTYNEQFF.

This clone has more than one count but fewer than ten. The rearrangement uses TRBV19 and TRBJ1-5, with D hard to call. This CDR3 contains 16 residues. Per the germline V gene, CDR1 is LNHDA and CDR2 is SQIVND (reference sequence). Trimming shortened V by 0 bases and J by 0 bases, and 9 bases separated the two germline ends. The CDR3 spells CASSIDSSYSNQPQHF. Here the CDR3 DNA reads TGTGCCAGTAGTATAGACAGTTCATATAGCAATCAGCCCCAGCATTTT.

CDR3 sequence reads: CASTPGDRGADTQYF. In DNA, the CDR3 is TGTGCCAGCACCCCTGGGGACAGGGGGGCAGATACGCAGTATTTT. J is TRBJ2-3 and V is TRBV25-1, with TRBD1 matching 11 bases. The CDR3 spans 15 residues. Germline trimming cut 7 bases from V and 4 bases from J; bases unmatched to any gene: 7. Germline V lookup: CDR1 MGHDK, CDR2 SYGVNS. Supplemented by reference TRBV25-1 and TRBJ2-3, the full variable domain reads EADIYQTPRYLVIGTGKKITLECSQTMGHDKMYWYQQDPGMELHLIHYSYGVNSTEKGDLSSESTVSRIRTEHFPLTLESARPSHTSQYLCASTPGDRGADTQYFGPGTRLTVL.

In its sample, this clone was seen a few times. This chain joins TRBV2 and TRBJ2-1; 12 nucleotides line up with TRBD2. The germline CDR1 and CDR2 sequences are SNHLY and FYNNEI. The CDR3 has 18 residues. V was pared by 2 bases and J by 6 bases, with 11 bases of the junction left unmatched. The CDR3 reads CASSERLAGGPESNEQFF. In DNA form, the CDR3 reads TGTGCCAGCAGTGAAAGGCTAGCGGGAGGGCCGGAAAGCAATGAGCAGTTCTTC.

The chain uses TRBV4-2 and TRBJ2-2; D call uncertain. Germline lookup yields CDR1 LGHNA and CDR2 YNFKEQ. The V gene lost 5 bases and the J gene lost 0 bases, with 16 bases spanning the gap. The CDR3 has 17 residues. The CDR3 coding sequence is TGTGCCAGCAGCACCCCGAGGAGACTCTCGAACACCGGGGAGCTGTTTTTT. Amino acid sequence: CASSTPRRLSNTGELFF.

The chain's CDR3 is CASSPGLANTGELFF. DNA for the CDR3: TGTGCCAGCAGCCCGGGACTAGCGAACACCGGGGAGCTGTTTTTT. This chain connects TRBV11-2 to TRBJ2-2; TRBD2 matches 8 bases. Germline-derived CDR1 and CDR2 are SGHAT and FQNNGV. The CDR3 sequence is 15 residues long. Losses at the gene ends were 5 bases for V and 0 bases for J; bases not matched to a gene: 2.

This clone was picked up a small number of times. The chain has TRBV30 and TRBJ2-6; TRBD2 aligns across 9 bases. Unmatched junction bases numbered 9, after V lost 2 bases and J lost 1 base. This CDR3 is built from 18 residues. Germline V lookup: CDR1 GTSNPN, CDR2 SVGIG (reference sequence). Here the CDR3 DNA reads TGTGCCTGGAGTTTCTCTAGCGGGGCCGTTTCTGGGGCCAACGTCCTGACTTTC. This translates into CAWSFSSGAVSGANVLTF.

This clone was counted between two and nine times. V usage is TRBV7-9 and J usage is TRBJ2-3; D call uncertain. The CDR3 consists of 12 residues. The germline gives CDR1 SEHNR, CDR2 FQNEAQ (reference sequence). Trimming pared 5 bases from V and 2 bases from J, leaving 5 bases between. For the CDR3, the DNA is TGTGCCAGCAGCCCACACACAGATACGCAGTATTTT. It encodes CASSPHTDTQYF.

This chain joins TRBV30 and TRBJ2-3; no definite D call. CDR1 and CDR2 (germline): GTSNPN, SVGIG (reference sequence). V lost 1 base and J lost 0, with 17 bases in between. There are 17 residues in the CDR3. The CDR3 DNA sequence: TGTGCCTGGAGTGCCCCCCCAGGCCTTTCTAGCACAGATACGCAGTATTTT. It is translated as CAWSAPPGLSSTDTQYF.

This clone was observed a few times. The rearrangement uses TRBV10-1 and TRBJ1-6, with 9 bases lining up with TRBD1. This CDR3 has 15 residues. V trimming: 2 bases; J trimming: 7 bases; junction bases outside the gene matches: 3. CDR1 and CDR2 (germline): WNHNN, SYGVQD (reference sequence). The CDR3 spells CASSEGTGLNSPLHF. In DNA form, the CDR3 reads TGCGCCAGCAGTGAGGGGACAGGGCTGAATTCACCCCTCCACTTT.

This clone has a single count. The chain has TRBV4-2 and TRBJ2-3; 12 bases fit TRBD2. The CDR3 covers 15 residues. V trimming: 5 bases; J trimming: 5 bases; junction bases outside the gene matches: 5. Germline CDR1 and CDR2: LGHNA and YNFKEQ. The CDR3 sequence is CASSTRLAGEDTQYF. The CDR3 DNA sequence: TGTGCCAGCAGCACCCGACTAGCGGGGGAAGATACGCAGTATTTT.